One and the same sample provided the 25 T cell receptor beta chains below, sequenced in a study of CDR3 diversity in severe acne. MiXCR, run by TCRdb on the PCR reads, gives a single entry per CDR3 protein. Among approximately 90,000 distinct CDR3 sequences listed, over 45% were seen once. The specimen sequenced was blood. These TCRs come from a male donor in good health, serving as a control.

The DNA for the CDR3 is TGCAGTGCGACACGCTATGGCTGGAGTATTGCCAATGAGCAGTTCTTC. It codes for CSATRYGWSIANEQFF. J is TRBJ2-1 and V is TRBV20-1; unclear D gene. Germline CDR1 and CDR2: DFQATT and SNEGSKA (reference sequence). V was cut by 6 bases and J by 6 bases, with 24 bases left in between. This CDR3 has 16 amino acids.

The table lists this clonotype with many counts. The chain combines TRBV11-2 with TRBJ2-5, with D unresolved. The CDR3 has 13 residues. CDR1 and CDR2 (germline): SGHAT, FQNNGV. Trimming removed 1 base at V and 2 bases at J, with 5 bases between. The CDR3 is CASSLAAQETQYF. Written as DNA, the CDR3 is TGTGCCAGCAGCTTAGCAGCTCAAGAGACCCAGTACTTC.

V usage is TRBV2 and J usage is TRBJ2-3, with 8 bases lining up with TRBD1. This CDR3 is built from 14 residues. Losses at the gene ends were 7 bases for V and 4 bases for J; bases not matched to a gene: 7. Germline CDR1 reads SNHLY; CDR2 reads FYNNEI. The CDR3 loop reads CASIRTGSSDTQYF. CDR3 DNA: TGTGCCAGCATTCGGACAGGGTCGTCAGATACGCAGTATTTT.

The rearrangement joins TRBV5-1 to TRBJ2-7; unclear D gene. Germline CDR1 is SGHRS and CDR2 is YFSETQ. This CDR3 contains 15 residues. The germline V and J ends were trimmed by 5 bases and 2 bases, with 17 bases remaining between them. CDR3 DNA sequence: TGCGCCAGCAGGGGTAACGGGCGTAGAACCTACGAGCAGTACTTC. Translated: CASRGNGRRTYEQYF.

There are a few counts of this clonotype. Here the CDR3 DNA reads TGTGCCAGCAGCGTAGCGGCGGGAGGGCCGAACACCGGGGAGCTGTTTTTT. This translates into CASSVAAGGPNTGELFF. This chain connects TRBV9 to TRBJ2-2, with 9 bases fitting TRBD2. V was clipped by 0 bases and J by 0 bases; unmatched bases: 3. The CDR3 sequence is 17 residues long. Germline loops: CDR1 SGDLS, CDR2 YYNGEE.

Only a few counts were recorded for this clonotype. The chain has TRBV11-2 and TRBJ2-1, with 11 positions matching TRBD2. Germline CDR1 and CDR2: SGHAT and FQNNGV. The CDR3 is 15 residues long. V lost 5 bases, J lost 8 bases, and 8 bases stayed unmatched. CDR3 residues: CASSQTSGGGDEQFF. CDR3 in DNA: TGTGCCAGCAGCCAAACTAGCGGGGGCGGCGATGAGCAGTTCTTC.

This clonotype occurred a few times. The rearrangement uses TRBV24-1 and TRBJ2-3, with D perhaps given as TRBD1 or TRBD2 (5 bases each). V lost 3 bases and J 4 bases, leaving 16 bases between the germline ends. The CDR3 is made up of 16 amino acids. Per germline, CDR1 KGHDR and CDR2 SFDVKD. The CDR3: CATSDPRGEAADTQYF. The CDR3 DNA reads TGTGCCACCAGTGATCCCAGAGGGGAAGCGGCAGATACGCAGTATTTT.

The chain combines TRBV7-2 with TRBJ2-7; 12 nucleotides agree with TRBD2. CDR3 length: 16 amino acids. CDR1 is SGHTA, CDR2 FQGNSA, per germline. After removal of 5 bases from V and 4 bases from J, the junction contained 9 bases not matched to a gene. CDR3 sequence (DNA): TGTGCCAGCAGCACCCAGACTAGCGGGAGCGGATACGAGCAGTACTTC. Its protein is CASSTQTSGSGYEQYF. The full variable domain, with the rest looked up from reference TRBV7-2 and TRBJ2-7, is GAGVSQSPSNKVTEKGKDVELRCDPISGHTALYWYRQSLGQGLEFLIYFQGNSAPDKSGLPSDRFSAERTGGSVSTLTIQRTQQEDSAVYLCASSTQTSGSGYEQYFGPGTRLTVT.

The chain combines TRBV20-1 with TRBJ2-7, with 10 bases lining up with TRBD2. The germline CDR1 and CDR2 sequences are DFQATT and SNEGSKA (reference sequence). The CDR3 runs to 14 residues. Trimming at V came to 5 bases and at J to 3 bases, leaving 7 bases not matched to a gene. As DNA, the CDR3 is TGCAGTGCTGAAACTAGCGGGACGAACTACGAGCAGTACTTC. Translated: CSAETSGTNYEQYF.

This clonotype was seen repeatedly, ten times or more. This CDR3 is CASSPGTVSEAFF. The CDR3 DNA sequence: TGTGCCAGCAGCCCAGGGACAGTATCTGAAGCTTTCTTT. This chain joins TRBV7-3 and TRBJ1-1; 7 nucleotides line up with TRBD1. The germline CDR1 and CDR2 sequences are SGHTA and FQGTGA. The CDR3 runs to 13 residues. With V trimmed by 5 bases and J by 6 bases, 6 bases remained unmatched.

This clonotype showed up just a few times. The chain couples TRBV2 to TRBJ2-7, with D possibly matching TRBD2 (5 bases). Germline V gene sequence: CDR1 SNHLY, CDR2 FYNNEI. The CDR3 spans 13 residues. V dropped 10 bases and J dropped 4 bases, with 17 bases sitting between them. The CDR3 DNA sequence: TGTGCCACCGCCCGTGGGAGAGGATACGAGCAGTACTTC. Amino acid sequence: CATARGRGYEQYF.

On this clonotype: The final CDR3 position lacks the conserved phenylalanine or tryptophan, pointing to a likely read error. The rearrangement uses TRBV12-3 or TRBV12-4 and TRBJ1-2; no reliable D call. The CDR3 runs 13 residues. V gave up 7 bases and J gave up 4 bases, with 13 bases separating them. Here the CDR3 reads CASIPRRSYGYTL. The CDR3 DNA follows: TGTGCCAGCATCCCTCGGAGAAGCTATGGCTACACCCTC.

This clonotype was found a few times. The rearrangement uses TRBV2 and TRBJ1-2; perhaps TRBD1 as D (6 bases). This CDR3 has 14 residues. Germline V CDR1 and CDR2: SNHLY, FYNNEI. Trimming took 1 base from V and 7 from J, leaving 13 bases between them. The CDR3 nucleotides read TGTGCCAGCAGTGAAGGGGGGACATATCCTGGCTACACCTTC. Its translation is CASSEGGTYPGYTF.

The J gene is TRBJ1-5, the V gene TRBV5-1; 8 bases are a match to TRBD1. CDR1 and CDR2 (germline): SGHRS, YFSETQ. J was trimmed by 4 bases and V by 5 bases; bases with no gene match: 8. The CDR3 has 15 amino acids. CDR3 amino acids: CASRKTGDDNQPQHF. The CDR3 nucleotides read TGCGCCAGCAGGAAGACAGGGGACGATAATCAGCCCCAGCATTTT.

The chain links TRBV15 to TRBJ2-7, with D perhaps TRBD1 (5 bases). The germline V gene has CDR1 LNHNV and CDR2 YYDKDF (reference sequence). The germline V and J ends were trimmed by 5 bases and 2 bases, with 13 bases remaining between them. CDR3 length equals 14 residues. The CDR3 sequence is CATSPTVSPYEQYF. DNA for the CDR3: TGTGCCACCAGCCCGACAGTTTCCCCCTACGAGCAGTACTTC.

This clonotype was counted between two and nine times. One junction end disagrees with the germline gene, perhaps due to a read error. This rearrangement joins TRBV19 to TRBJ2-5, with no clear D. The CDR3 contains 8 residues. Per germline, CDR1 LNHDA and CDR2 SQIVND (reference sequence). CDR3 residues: CASSPHDF. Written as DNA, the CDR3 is TGTGCCAGTAGTCCCCACGACTTC.

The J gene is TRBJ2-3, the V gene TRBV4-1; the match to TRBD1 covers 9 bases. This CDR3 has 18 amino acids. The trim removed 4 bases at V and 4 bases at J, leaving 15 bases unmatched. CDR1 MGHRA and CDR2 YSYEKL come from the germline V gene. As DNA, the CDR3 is TGCGCCAGCAGCCGGGAGGGAATCGACAGGGGGACAGCAGATACGCAGTATTTT. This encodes CASSREGIDRGTADTQYF.

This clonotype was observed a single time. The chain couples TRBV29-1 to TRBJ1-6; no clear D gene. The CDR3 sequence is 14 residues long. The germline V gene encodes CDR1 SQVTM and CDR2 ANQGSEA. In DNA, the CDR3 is TGCAGTGCTAGGGCGGGGAATGACAACTCACCCCTCCACTTT. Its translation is CSARAGNDNSPLHF.

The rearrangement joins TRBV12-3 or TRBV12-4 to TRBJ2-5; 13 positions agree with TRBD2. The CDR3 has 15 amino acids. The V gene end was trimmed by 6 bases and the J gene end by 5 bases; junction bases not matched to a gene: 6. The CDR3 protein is CASRIGTSGTETQYF. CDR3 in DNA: TGTGCCAGCAGAATCGGGACTAGCGGGACTGAGACCCAGTACTTC.

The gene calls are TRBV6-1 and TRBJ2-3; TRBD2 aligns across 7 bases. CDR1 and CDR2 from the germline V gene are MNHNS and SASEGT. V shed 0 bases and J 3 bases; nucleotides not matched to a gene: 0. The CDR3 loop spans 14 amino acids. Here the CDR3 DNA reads TGTGCCAGCAGTGAAGCGGGAGGGACAGATACGCAGTATTTT. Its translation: CASSEAGGTDTQYF.

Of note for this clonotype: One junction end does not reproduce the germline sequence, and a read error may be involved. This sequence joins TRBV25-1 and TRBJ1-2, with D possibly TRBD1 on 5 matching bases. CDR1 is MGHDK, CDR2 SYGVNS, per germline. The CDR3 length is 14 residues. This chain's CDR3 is CASSQTTEGYGYTF. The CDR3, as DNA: TGCGCCAGCAGCCAAACGACAGAGGGCTATGGCTACACCTTC.

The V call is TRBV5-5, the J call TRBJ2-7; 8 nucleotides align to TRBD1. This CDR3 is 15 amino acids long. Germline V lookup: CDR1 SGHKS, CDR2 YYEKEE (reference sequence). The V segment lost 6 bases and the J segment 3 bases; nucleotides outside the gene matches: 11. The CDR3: CASTQSTGEIYEQYF. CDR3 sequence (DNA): TGTGCCAGCACCCAATCGACAGGGGAAATCTACGAGCAGTACTTC.

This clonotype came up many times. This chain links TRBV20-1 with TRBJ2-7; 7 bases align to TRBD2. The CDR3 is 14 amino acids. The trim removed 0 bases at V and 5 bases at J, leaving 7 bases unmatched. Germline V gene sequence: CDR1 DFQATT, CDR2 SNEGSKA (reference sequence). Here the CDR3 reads CSARDGAGINEQYF. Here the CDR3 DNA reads TGCAGTGCTAGAGACGGAGCGGGAATCAACGAGCAGTACTTC.

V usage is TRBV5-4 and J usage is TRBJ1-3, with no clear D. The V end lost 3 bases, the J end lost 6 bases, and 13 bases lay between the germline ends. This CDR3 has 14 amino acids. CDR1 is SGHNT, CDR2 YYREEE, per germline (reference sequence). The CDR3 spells CASSSDLAENTIYF. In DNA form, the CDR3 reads TGTGCCAGCAGCTCCGACTTGGCAGAAAACACCATATATTTT.

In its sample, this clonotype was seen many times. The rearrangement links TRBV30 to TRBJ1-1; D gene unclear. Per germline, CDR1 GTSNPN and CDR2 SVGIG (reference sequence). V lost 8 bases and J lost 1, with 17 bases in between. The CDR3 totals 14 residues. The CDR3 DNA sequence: TGTGCCGCTAAACTGGCAGGATGGAACACTGAAGCTTTCTTT. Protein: CAAKLAGWNTEAFF.